The 23 T cell receptor beta chains in this list originate from one sample, sequenced in a study of regulatory T cells in long-lasting Graves disease. Combining iRepertoire HTBI primers with Arm-PCR of CDR3 regions, the authors built TCR beta libraries. In TCRdb, the multiplex PCR reads were re-called with MiXCR into one record per CDR3 protein. The top ten hold about a quarter of the sample, which has a few hundred thousand distinct CDR3 sequences, 20% to 30% seen once. The time point denotes: persistent/refractory GD, antithyroid drugs over 5 years with positive TRAb. The TCR library was prepared using RNA isolated from PBMCs. The sequencing used peripheral blood mononuclear cells (PBMCs), collected when the disease was refractory, from a patient treated with antithyroid drugs. All receptors derive from a female donor with Graves disease.

This clonotype was found many times. The rearrangement joins TRBV27 to TRBJ2-5, with TRBD1 as a possible D gene (6 bases). Trimming removed 2 bases from V and 2 bases from J, with 12 bases in between. The CDR3 covers 15 residues. From germline, CDR1 is MNHEY and CDR2 SMNVEV (reference sequence). The CDR3 sequence: CASSLVPGQQETQYF. DNA of the CDR3: TGTGCCAGCAGTTTAGTCCCCGGACAGCAAGAGACCCAGTACTTC.

This clonotype was counted a few times. This chain joins TRBV7-6 and TRBJ2-7; 13 bases match TRBD2. Germline assignment: CDR1 SGHVS and CDR2 FNYEAQ. There are 17 residues in the CDR3. V gave up 3 bases and J gave up 2 bases; unmatched junction bases: 7. The CDR3 sequence is CASSLSGTSGIAYEQYF. Here the CDR3 DNA reads TGTGCCAGCAGCTTGTCCGGGACTAGCGGGATTGCCTACGAGCAGTACTTC.

J is TRBJ2-2 and V is TRBV19, with a tentative D call TRBD2 (6 bases). CDR1 is LNHDA and CDR2 is SQIVND in the germline V gene (reference sequence). Trimming pared 5 bases from V and 5 bases from J, leaving 12 bases between. The length of the CDR3 is 14 residues. This CDR3 is CASSPQTRTGELFF. Here the CDR3 DNA reads TGTGCCAGTAGTCCCCAGACTAGGACCGGGGAGCTGTTTTTT.

This clonotype was picked up a small number of times. The chain combines TRBV7-2 with TRBJ1-2, with 9 nucleotides matching TRBD1. The CDR3 sequence is 17 residues long. The germline V gene has CDR1 SGHTA and CDR2 FQGNSA. V shed 1 base, J shed 7 bases, and the junction held 13 bases outside the gene matches. CDR3 nucleotide sequence: TGTGCCAGCAGCTTAGGACCAGCAGACGGGACAGGGACTGGCTACACCTTC. This sequence encodes CASSLGPADGTGTGYTF.

This clonotype has more than one count but fewer than ten. J is TRBJ2-2 and V is TRBV28; D uncertain. The V and J ends lost 2 bases and 6 bases respectively, with 4 bases between them. The germline V gene encodes CDR1 MDHEN and CDR2 SYDVKM. The CDR3 has 12 residues. The CDR3 protein is CASSLNPGELFF. In nucleotides, the CDR3 is TGTGCCAGCAGTTTAAATCCCGGGGAGCTGTTTTTT. The full variable domain, in which reference TRBV28 and TRBJ2-2 provide the parts outside the CDR3, is DVKVTQSSRYLVKRTGEKVFLECVQDMDHENMFWYRQDPGLGLRLIYFSYDVKMKEKGDIPEGYSVSREKKERFSLILESASTNQTSMYLCASSLNPGELFFGEGSRLTVL.

The chain uses TRBV19 and TRBJ1-2; TRBD1 is a possible D gene (6 bases). Looked up from germline, CDR1 is LNHDA and CDR2 is SQIVND (reference sequence). V lost 0 bases and J lost 7, with 12 bases in between. The CDR3 covers 14 residues. This CDR3 reads CASSIDGGGGGYTF. In nucleotides, the CDR3 is TGTGCCAGTAGTATAGATGGGGGCGGTGGTGGCTACACCTTC.

V is TRBV2 and J is TRBJ2-1, with D possibly TRBD2 on 5 matching bases. Looked up from germline, CDR1 is SNHLY and CDR2 is FYNNEI. The germline V and J ends were trimmed by 5 bases and 4 bases, with 15 bases remaining between them. This CDR3 has 15 amino acids. In DNA form, the CDR3 reads TGTGCCAGCAGTCTTCTAAGCGGTTATTACAATGAGCAGTTCTTC. It codes for CASSLLSGYYNEQFF.

In this sample, this clonotype turned up a few times. The rearrangement joins TRBV5-6 to TRBJ2-4; D tentatively fits TRBD1 or TRBD2 (7 bases each). The CDR3 runs 17 residues. The germline V gene encodes CDR1 SGHDT and CDR2 YYEEEE. V was trimmed by 2 bases and J by 4 bases, leaving 19 bases between them. The CDR3 nucleotides read TGTGCCAGCAGCTTTGAAACAGGGGCGGGAGTTAAAAACATTCAGTACTTC. Its protein product is CASSFETGAGVKNIQYF.

CDR3 coding DNA: TGCAGTGCCTGGGGGTACAATGAGCAGTTCTTC. Amino acids: CSAWGYNEQFF. The J gene is TRBJ2-1, the V gene TRBV20-1, with D perhaps assigned TRBD1 or TRBD2 (5 bases each). Germline V gene data show CDR1 as DFQATT and CDR2 as SNEGSKA (reference sequence). Trimming took off 6 bases at V and 4 bases at J, with 7 bases between the two ends. CDR3 length: 11 amino acids.

The chain couples TRBV28 to TRBJ2-1; a possible D gene is TRBD2 (6 bases). V was clipped by 5 bases and J by 0 bases, with 11 bases between them. Germline CDR1 reads MDHEN; CDR2 reads SYDVKM. The CDR3 runs to 15 residues. CDR3 nucleotide sequence: TGTGCCAGCAGTAGTACTAGCTCCTCCTACAATGAGCAGTTCTTC. Protein product: CASSSTSSSYNEQFF.

The rearrangement joins TRBV5-1 to TRBJ2-7; D ambiguous. The V end was cut by 0 bases, the J end by 0 bases, with 13 bases between. The germline CDR1 and CDR2 sequences are SGHRS and YFSETQ. The CDR3 length is 16 residues. The CDR3 DNA is TGCGCCAGCAGCTTGGAGGTCAGCTCCAGCTCCTACGAGCAGTACTTC. Translating gives CASSLEVSSSSYEQYF.

This clonotype has just one count. The chain carries TRBV4-3 and TRBJ2-7; tentatively, D is TRBD2 (5 bases). Germline V lookup: CDR1 LGHNA, CDR2 YSLEER. V gave up 0 bases and J gave up 3 bases, with 9 bases separating them. The length of the CDR3 is 14 residues. CDR3 coding DNA: TGCGCCAGCAGCCAAGAATGGGAGATCTACGAGCAGTACTTC. It specifies CASSQEWEIYEQYF.

This clonotype was seen at least ten times. The CDR3, as DNA: TGCGCCAGCAGTAGGTCGGGACAGAATAATTCACCCCTCCACTTT. Encoded protein: CASSRSGQNNSPLHF. The chain has TRBV5-1 and TRBJ1-6, with 7 bases lining up with TRBD1. Looked up from germline, CDR1 is SGHRS and CDR2 is YFSETQ. J was trimmed by 5 bases and V by 5 bases; bases with no gene match: 7. The CDR3 extends over 15 amino acids.

This clonotype has just a few counts. The chain couples TRBV20-1 to TRBJ2-3; 12 bases are a match to TRBD2. The CDR3 is made up of 16 amino acids. CDR1 and CDR2 (germline): DFQATT, SNEGSKA (reference sequence). V gave up 6 bases and J gave up 2 bases; unmatched junction bases: 9. The chain's CDR3 is CSATYGLAGFTDTQYF. CDR3 sequence (DNA): TGCAGTGCCACTTACGGACTAGCGGGATTCACAGATACGCAGTATTTT.

There are many counts of this clonotype. The V gene is TRBV27, the J gene TRBJ2-5, with D maybe TRBD1 (6 bases). The V end was cut by 4 bases, the J end by 5 bases, with 17 bases between. This CDR3 has 15 residues. Germline CDR1 is MNHEY and CDR2 is SMNVEV (reference sequence). CDR3 loop: CASSSGTSRRETQYF. As DNA, the CDR3 is TGTGCCAGCAGTTCCGGGACAAGCCGTCGGGAGACCCAGTACTTC.

The chain joins TRBV13 to TRBJ1-1; D might be TRBD1 (5 bases). V lost 2 bases, J lost 1 base, and 8 bases lay in between. The CDR3 contains 14 residues. Germline CDR1 PRHDT, CDR2 FYEKMQ (reference sequence). CDR3 loop: CASSLRGANTEAFF. The CDR3 DNA reads as TGTGCCAGCAGCTTAAGAGGGGCGAACACTGAAGCTTTCTTT.

V gene TRBV7-2 combines with J gene TRBJ2-1; 12 bases are a match to TRBD2. The V segment lost 0 bases and the J segment 15 bases; nucleotides outside the gene matches: 12. In germline, CDR1 is SGHTA, CDR2 FQGNSA. CDR3 size: 16 residues. CDR3 sequence (DNA): TGTGCCAGCAGCTTAGCGCGTATGAGACTAGCGGGAGAGGGGTTCTTC. It translates to CASSLARMRLAGEGFF.

This clonotype appeared a few times. V gene TRBV11-2 combines with J gene TRBJ2-5; 11 bases map to TRBD1. Germline assignment: CDR1 SGHAT and CDR2 FQNNGV. V shed 5 bases and J 5 bases; nucleotides not matched to a gene: 10. The CDR3 spans 16 residues. DNA of the CDR3: TGTGCCAGCAGCCCCCGCCGGACAGGGGGCCGGGAGACCCAGTACTTC. Protein sequence: CASSPRRTGGRETQYF.

This clonotype occurred a few times. The chain employs TRBV12-3 or TRBV12-4 and TRBJ2-3; D perhaps matches TRBD1 (5 bases). CDR3 size: 13 residues. Between the trimmed V and J ends, which lost 5 bases and 0 bases, there was a span of 6 bases. CDR3 sequence reads: CASSDSSTDTQYF. The CDR3 nucleotides read TGTGCCAGCAGTGACAGTAGCACAGATACGCAGTATTTT.

This clonotype was recorded at least ten times. The chain recombines TRBV28 with TRBJ2-7; D is perhaps TRBD2 (5 bases). Trimming left V 4 bases short and J 0 bases short, with 16 bases between. The CDR3 is made up of 16 amino acids. Germline CDR1 reads MDHEN; CDR2 reads SYDVKM. CDR3 protein: CASSSAPDSSSYEQYF. In nucleotides, the CDR3 is TGTGCCAGCAGTTCCGCCCCGGACTCTAGCTCCTACGAGCAGTACTTC.

The sample holds many counts of this clonotype. This chain uses TRBV5-1 with TRBJ1-2; 7 bases are a match to TRBD1. This CDR3 contains 13 residues. V shed 5 bases and J 6 bases; nucleotides not matched to a gene: 7. Germline loops: CDR1 SGHRS, CDR2 YFSETQ. Here the CDR3 DNA reads TGCGCCAGCAGGGCTGACAGGGTCAATGGCTACACCTTC. Its protein product is CASRADRVNGYTF.

This clonotype was seen at least ten times. J is TRBJ2-2 and V is TRBV2; D is possibly TRBD1 (5 bases). The CDR3 is 17 residues long. Deletions cut 0 bases from V and 4 bases from J, with 15 bases between. Germline CDR1 reads SNHLY; CDR2 reads FYNNEI. The CDR3 reads CASSEARAGKGTGELFF. CDR3 sequence (DNA): TGTGCCAGCAGTGAAGCGCGAGCAGGGAAGGGCACCGGGGAGCTGTTTTTT.

This clonotype was seen more than once but under ten times. This rearrangement joins TRBV7-2 to TRBJ2-5, with 8 bases aligning to TRBD2. This CDR3 has 15 residues. V trimming: 4 bases; J trimming: 5 bases; junction bases outside the gene matches: 9. Germline assignment: CDR1 SGHTA and CDR2 FQGNSA. CDR3 sequence (DNA): TGTGCCAGCAGCTCACTAGCGGACCGATGGGAGACCCAGTACTTC. Amino acid sequence: CASSSLADRWETQYF.